A selection of T cell receptor beta chains follows, all from one sample in a study of radiotherapy plus CTLA-4 blockade in lung cancer. Clones were sequenced by immunoSEQ multiplex PCR, and TCRdb holds only the in-frame ones, with some missing. The sample records roughly 92,000 clones, more than 75% being singletons. The specimen was peripheral blood, collected from a patient treated with radiotherapy plus ipilimumab. The receptor set was obtained from a human donor with non-small cell lung cancer who had a partial response to radiotherapy plus ipilimumab. Both conserved end residues are part of each CDR3. The D gene is left open where the match is weak. Expanded clones get a size class; other rows say once, few or many, or leave the size out.

j_gene | v_gene | abundance | d_gene | CDR3aa | CDR3nt
TRBJ1-2 | TRBV5-1 | NA | TRBD1 | CASSSDRGNYGYTF | TGCGCCAGCAGCTCGGACAGGGGGAACTATGGCTACACCTTC
TRBJ2-2 | TRBV7-6 | NA | NA | CASSLSSAAGELFF | TGTGCCAGCAGCTTATCCAGCGCCGCCGGGGAGCTGTTTTTT
TRBJ2-3 | TRBV10-3 | NA | TRBD1 | CAIREQGVDTQYF | TGTGCCATCAGGGAACAGGGGGTAGATACGCAGTATTTT
TRBJ2-7 | TRBV18 | NA | NA | CASSPGLSPERDF | TGTGCCAGCTCACCGGGACTTTCCCCCGAGAGAGACTTC
TRBJ1-5 | TRBV19 | once | TRBD1 | CASSPSRTGDNQPQHF | TGTGCCAGTAGTCCATCGAGGACAGGGGATAATCAGCCCCAGCATTTT
TRBJ2-1 | TRBV19 | NA | NA | CASSTQTVSSYNEQFF | TGTGCCAGTAGTACCCAAACAGTGAGCTCCTACAATGAGCAGTTCTTC
TRBJ1-2 | TRBV6-5 | once | NA | CASSARTPTYGYTF | TGTGCCAGCAGTGCAAGGACACCGACCTATGGCTACACCTTC
TRBJ2-6 | TRBV7-9 | few | TRBD2 | CASSAASGRGNVLTF | TGTGCCAGCAGCGCGGCTAGCGGGAGAGGGAACGTCCTGACTTTC
TRBJ2-6 | TRBV5-1 | NA | TRBD2 | CASGGGSGANVLTF | TGCGCCAGCGGGGGGGGCTCTGGGGCCAACGTCCTGACTTTC
TRBJ1-2 | TRBV28 | NA | NA | CASSSSTENYGYTF | TGTGCCAGCAGTTCATCGACAGAAAACTATGGCTACACCTTC
TRBJ2-1 | TRBV29-1 | NA | NA | CSVEGGSGQISNEQFF | TGCAGCGTTGAAGGTGGCTCAGGCCAGATATCCAATGAGCAGTTCTTC
TRBJ1-2 | TRBV6-5 | NA | NA | CASSTEQGNYGYTF | TGTGCCAGCAGTACGGAACAGGGAAACTATGGCTACACCTTC